The present TCR beta chain was sequenced within a study of a mutant IDH1 vaccine in newly diagnosed glioma. Study context: Treated patients, averaging approximately 40 years, were around 62% male and approximately 38% female.

Time point in this sample: baseline, week 1 (first vaccination visit). Treatment noted: pre-vaccination baseline after standard-of-care therapy. The CDR3 runs 11 residues. V lost 3 bases, J lost 5 bases, and 7 bases lay in between. Germline-derived CDR1 and CDR2 are DFQATT and SNEGSKA (reference sequence). Profiled with immunoSEQ multiplex PCR; TCRdb holds only in-frame clones, not every one. Among about 98,000 clones listed, about 87% were seen once. The V call is TRBV20-1, the J call TRBJ1-2; D gene unclear. The sample here was PBMCs, taken from a glioma patient treated with radiotherapy, temozolomide or both. This TCR was sampled from a woman aged 45 to 65 with glioma. CDR3 sequence (DNA): TGCAGTGCTAGTTGGGGATATGGCTACACCTTC. Amino acids: CSASWGYGYTF.